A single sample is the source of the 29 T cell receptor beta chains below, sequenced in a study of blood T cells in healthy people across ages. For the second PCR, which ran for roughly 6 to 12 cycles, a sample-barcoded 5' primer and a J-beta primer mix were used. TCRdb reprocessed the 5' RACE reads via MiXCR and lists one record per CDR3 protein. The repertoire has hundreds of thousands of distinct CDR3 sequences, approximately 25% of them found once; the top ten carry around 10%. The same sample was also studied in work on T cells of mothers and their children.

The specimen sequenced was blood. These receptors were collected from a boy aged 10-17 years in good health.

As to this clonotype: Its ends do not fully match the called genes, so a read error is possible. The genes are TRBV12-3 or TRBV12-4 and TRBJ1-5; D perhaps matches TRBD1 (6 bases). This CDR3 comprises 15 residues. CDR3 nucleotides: TGTGCTAGCAGTTTTGGGGACATTGGCAATCAGCCCCAGCATTTT. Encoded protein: CASSFGDIGNQPQHF.

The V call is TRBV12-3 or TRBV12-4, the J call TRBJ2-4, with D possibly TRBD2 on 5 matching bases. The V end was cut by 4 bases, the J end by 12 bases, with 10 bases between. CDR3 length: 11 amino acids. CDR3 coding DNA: TGTGCCAGCAGTTCGGCTAGCACTCAGTACTTC. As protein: CASSSASTQYF.

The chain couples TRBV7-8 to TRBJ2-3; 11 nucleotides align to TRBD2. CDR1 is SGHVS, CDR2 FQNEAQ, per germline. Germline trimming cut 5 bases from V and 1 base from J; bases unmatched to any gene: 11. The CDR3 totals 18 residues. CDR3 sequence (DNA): TGTGCCAGCAGCGTCCGAACTATACTAGCGGGGGGCACAGATACGCAGTATTTT. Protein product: CASSVRTILAGGTDTQYF.

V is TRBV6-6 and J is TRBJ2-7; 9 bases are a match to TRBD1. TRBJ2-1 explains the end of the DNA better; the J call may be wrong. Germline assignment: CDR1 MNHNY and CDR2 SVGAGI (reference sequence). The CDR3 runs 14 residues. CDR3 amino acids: CASSYMDRGDEQFF. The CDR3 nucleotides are TGTGCCAGCAGTTACATGGACAGGGGAGATGAGCAGTTCTTC.

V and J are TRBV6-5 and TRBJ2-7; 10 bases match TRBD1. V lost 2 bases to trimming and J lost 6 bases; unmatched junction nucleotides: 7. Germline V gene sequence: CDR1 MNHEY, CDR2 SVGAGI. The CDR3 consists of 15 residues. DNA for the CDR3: TGTGCCAGCAGTTACGCCCGGACAGGGGGTGCCGAGCAGTACTTC. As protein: CASSYARTGGAEQYF.

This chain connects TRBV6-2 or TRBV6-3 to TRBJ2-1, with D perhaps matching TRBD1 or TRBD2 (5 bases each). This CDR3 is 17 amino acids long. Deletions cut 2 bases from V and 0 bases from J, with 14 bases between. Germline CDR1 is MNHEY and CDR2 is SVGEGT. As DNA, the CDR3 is TGTGCCAGCAGTTACGCCCCAGGGACCTACTCCTACAATGAGCAGTTCTTC. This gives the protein CASSYAPGTYSYNEQFF.

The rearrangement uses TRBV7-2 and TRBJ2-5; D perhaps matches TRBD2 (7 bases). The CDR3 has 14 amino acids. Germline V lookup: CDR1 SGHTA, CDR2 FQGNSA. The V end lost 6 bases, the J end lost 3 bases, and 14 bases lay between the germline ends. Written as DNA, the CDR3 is TGTGCCAGCAGGAATGGGGGGGCCGAAGAGACCCAGTACTTC. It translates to CASRNGGAEETQYF.

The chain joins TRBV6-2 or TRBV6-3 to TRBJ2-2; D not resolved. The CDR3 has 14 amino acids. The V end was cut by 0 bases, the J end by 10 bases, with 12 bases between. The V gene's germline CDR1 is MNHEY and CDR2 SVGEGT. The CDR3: CASSYSELLPELFF. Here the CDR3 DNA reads TGTGCCAGCAGTTACTCCGAACTACTCCCGGAGCTGTTTTTT.

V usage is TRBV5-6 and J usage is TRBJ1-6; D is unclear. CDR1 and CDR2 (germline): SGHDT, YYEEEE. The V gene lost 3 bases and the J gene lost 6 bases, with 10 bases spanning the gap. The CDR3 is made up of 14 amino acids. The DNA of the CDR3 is TGTGCCAGCAGCTCCGGGATCAGTAATTCACCCCTCCACTTT. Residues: CASSSGISNSPLHF.

The CDR3 coding sequence is TGTGCCAGCAGCCCGTCGGGGGCCCACGAGCAGTACTTC. As protein: CASSPSGAHEQYF. J is TRBJ2-7 and V is TRBV7-2, with D perhaps assigned TRBD1 or TRBD2 (6 bases each). CDR1 is SGHTA, CDR2 FQGNSA, per germline. This CDR3 has 13 residues. V lost 5 bases and J 5 bases, leaving 13 bases between the germline ends.

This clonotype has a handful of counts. Here the CDR3 reads CASRSLLTSNSPLHF. CDR3 nucleotide sequence: TGTGCCAGCAGATCCCTCTTGACGAGTAATTCACCCCTCCACTTT. V usage is TRBV7-9 and J usage is TRBJ1-6; D gene uncertain. Germline V gives CDR1 SEHNR, CDR2 FQNEAQ (reference sequence). V was clipped by 6 bases and J by 6 bases, with 15 bases between them. The CDR3 totals 15 residues. Filled out from reference TRBV7-9 and TRBJ1-6, the complete variable domain reads DTGVSQNPRHKITKRGQNVTFRCDPISEHNRLYWYRQTLGQGPEFLTYFQNEAQLEKSRLLSDRFSAERPKGSFSTLEIQRTEQGDSAMYLCASRSLLTSNSPLHFGNGTRLTVT.

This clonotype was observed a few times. DNA for the CDR3: TGTGCCATCAGTGAGGAGATAGCGGGGTCTGAGACCCAGTACTTC. Residues: CAISEEIAGSETQYF. This chain links TRBV10-3 with TRBJ2-5; 8 nucleotides agree with TRBD2. Looked up from germline, CDR1 is ENHRY and CDR2 is SYGVKD. V dropped 2 bases and J dropped 5; count of bases not matched to a gene: 7. The CDR3 extends over 15 amino acids.

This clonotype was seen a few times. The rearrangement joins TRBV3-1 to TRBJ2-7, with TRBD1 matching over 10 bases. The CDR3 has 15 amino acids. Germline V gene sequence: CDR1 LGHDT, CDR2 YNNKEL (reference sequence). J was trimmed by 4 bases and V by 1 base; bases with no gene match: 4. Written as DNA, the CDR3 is TGTGCCAGCAGCCAAGTGGGACAGGGGAGGTACGAGCAGTACTTC. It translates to CASSQVGQGRYEQYF.

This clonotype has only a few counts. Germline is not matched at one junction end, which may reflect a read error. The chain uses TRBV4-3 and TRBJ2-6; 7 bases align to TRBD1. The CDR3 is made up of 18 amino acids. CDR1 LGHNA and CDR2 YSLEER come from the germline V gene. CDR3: CASSSAGTELSGANVPTF. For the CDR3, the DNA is TGCGCCAGCAGCTCCGCCGGGACAGAACTCTCTGGGGCCAACGTCCCGACTTTC.

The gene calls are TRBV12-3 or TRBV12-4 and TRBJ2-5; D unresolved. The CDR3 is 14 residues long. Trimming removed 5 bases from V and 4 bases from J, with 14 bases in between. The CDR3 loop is CASSPNRHGETQYF. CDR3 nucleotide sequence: TGTGCCAGCAGTCCAAACAGACACGGAGAGACCCAGTACTTC.

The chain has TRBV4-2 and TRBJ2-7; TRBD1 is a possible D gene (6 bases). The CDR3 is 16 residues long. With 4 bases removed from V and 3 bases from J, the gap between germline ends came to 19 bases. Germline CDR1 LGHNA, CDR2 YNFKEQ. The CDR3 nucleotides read TGTGCCAGCAGCCGTGGGGGCAGGGGTTGGGACTACGAGCAGTACTTC. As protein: CASSRGGRGWDYEQYF.

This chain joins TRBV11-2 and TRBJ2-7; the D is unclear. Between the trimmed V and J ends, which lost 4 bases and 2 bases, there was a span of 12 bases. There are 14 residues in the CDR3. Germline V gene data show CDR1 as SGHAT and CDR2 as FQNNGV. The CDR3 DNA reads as TGTGCCAGCAGCTCTAGACCGCACGCCTACGAGCAGTACTTC. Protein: CASSSRPHAYEQYF.

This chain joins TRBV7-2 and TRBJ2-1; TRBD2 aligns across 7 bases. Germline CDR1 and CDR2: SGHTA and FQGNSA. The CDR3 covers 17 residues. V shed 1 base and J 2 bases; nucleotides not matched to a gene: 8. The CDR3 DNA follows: TGTGCCAGCAGCTTAGTTCTCGGGGAGGGAACCTACAATGAGCAGTTCTTC. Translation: CASSLVLGEGTYNEQFF.

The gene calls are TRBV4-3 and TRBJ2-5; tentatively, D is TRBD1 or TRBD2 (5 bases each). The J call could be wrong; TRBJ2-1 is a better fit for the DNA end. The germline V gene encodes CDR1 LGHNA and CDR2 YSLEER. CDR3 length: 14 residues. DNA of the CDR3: TGCGCCAGCAGCCAAGAGGCAGGGAGCAATGAGCAGTTCTTC. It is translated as CASSQEAGSNEQFF.

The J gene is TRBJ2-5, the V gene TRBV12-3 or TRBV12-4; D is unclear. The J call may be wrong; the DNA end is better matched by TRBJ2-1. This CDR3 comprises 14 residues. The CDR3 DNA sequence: TGTGCCAGCAGTTTAGCCATAATGGGCACTGAGCAGTTCTTC. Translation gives CASSLAIMGTEQFF.

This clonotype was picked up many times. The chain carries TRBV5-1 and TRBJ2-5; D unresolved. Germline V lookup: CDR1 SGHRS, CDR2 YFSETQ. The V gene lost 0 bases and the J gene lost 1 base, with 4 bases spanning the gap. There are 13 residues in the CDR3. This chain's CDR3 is CASSLGIQETQYF. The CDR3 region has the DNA TGCGCCAGCAGCTTGGGGATCCAAGAGACCCAGTACTTC.

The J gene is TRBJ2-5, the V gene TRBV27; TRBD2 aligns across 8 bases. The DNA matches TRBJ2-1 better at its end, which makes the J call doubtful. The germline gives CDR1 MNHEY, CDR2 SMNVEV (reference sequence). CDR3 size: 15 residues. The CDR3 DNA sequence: TGTGCCAGCAGTTTACCCCCGGGACTAGGAAATGAGCAGTTCTTC. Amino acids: CASSLPPGLGNEQFF.

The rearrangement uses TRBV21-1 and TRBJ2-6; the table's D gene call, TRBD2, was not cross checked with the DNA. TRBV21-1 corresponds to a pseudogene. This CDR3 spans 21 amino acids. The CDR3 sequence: CASSKEGRLAAPYSGANVLTF. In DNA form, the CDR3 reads TGTGCCAGCAGCAAAGAGGGGAGACTAGCGGCTCCCTACTCTGGGGCCAACGTCCTGACTTTC.

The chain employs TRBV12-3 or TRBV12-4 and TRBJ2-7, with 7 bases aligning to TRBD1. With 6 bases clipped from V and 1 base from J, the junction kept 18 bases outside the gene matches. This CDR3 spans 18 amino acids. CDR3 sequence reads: CASSTKGPTGDVSYEQYF. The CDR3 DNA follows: TGTGCCAGCAGCACTAAAGGGCCCACAGGGGATGTGTCCTACGAGCAGTACTTC.

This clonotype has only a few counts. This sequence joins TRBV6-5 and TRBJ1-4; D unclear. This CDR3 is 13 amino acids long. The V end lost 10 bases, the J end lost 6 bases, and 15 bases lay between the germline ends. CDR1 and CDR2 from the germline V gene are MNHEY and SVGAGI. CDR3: CATAPQIYEKLFF. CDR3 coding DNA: TGTGCCACCGCGCCGCAGATTTATGAAAAACTGTTTTTT.

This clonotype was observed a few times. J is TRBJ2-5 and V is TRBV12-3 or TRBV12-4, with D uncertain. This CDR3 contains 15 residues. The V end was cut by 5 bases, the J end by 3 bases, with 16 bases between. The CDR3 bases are TGTGCCAGCAGTCCACCGTGGCAGGAAAAAGAGACCCAGTACTTC. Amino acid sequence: CASSPPWQEKETQYF.

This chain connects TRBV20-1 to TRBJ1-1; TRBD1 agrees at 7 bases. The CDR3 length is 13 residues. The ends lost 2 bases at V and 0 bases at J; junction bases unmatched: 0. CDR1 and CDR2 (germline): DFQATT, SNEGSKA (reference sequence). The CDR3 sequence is CSARQGVNTEAFF. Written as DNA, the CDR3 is TGCAGTGCTAGACAGGGGGTGAACACTGAAGCTTTCTTT.

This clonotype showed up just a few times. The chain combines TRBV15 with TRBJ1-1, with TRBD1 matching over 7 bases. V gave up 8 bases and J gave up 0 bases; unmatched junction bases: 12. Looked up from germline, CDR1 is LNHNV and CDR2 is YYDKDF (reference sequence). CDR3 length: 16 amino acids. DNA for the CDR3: TGTGCCACCGAGGGGCTACAGGGGACATTGAACACTGAAGCTTTCTTT. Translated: CATEGLQGTLNTEAFF.

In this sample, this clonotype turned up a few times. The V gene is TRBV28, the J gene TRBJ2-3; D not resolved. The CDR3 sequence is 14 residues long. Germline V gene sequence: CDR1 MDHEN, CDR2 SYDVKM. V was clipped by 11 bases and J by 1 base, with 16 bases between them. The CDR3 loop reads CAGSPTGRTDTQYF. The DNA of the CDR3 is TGTGCCGGATCCCCCACCGGACGCACAGATACGCAGTATTTT. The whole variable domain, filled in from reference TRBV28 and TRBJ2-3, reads DVKVTQSSRYLVKRTGEKVFLECVQDMDHENMFWYRQDPGLGLRLIYFSYDVKMKEKGDIPEGYSVSREKKERFSLILESASTNQTSMYLCAGSPTGRTDTQYFGPGTRLTVL.